This TCR beta chain is from a study of T cells in Graves' hyperthyroidism and ophthalmopathy. General observations from the study: In the analysis, a 13 V-J model separated ophthalmopathy from stable hyperthyroidism. The majority of expanded thyroid clonotypes above 0.001 also appeared in blood.

Germline lookup yields CDR1 SGHAT and CDR2 FQDESV (reference sequence). V was clipped by 2 bases and J by 3 bases, with 13 bases between them. CDR3 length: 15 amino acids. Using RNA transcripts as the source, TCR beta CDR3 regions were amplified. HTBI primers were used for first-round RT-PCR of the TCR CDR3. TCRdb redid the calling of the multiplex PCR reads with MiXCR, one entry per CDR3 protein. In the table there are about 380,000 distinct CDR3 sequences, roughly 13% of which are singletons. This clonotype was seen ten or more times. What it binds is unknown. This blood was taken when hyperthyroidism was first diagnosed, before any ophthalmopathy symptoms existed.

The chain is built from TRBV11-1 and TRBJ2-5; possibly TRBD1 or TRBD2 for D (5 bases each). Sequenced sample: blood. This sequence originates from a man aged 25 to 40 with Graves' hyperthyroidism that later progressed to Graves' ophthalmopathy. This CDR3 is CASSLLPGTKETQYF. In DNA, the CDR3 is TGTGCCAGCAGCTTACTCCCCGGGACGAAAGAGACCCAGTACTTC.